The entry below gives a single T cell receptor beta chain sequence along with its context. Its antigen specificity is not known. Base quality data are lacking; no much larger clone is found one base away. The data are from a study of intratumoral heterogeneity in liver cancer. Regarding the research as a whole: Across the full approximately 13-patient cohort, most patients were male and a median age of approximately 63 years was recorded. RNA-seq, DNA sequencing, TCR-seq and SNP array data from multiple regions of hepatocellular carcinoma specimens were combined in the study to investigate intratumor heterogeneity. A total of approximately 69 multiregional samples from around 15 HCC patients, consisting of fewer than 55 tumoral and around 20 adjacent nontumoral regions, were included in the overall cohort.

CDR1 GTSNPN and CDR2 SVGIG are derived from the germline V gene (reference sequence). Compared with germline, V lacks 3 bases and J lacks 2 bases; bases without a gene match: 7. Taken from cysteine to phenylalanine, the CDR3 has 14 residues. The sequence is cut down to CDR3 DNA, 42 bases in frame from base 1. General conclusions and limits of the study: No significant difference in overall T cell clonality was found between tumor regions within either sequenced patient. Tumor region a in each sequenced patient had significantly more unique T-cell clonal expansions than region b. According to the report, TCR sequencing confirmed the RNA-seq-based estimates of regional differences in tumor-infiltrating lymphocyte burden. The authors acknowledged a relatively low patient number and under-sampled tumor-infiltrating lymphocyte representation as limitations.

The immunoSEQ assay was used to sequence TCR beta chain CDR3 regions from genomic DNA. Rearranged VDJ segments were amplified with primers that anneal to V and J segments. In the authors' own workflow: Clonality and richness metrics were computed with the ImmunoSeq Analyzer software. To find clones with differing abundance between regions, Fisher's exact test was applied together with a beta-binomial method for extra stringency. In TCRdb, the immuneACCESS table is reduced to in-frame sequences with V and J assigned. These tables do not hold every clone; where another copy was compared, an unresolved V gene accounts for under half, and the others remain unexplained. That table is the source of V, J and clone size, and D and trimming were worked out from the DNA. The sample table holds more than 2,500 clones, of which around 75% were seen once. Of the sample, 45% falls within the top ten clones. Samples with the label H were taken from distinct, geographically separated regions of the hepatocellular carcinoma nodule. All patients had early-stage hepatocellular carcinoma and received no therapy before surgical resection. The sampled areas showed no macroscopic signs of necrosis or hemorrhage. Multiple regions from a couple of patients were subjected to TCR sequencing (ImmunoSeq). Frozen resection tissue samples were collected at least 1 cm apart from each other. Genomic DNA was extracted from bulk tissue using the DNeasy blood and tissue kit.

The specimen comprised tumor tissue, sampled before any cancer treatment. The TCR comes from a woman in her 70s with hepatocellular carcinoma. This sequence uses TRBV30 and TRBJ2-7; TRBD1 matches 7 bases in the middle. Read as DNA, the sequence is TGTGCCTGGAGAGGGGGCTTCCCGACCTACGAGCAGTACTTC. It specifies CAWRGGFPTYEQYF.